Given below is one T cell receptor (beta chain) in context. No cognate antigen has been identified for it. Base qualities are not recorded, but no much larger clone differs from it by a single base. The germline V gene yields MDHEN for CDR1 and SYDVKM for CDR2. V lost 11 bases and J lost 6 bases; the stretch between them is 17 bases long. The CDR3 runs 13 amino acids, cysteine and phenylalanine included. Only the CDR3 portion is preserved as DNA: 39 bases, with reading frame beginning at the first base. The data belong to a study of PD-1 blockade in classical Hodgkin lymphoma (TCRdb year 2020). Concerning the study at large: Nivolumab dosing was 3 mg/kg intravenously every 2 weeks, continuing until either disease progression or unacceptable toxicity. To define a peripheral blood immune signature of response to PD-1 blockade in classical Hodgkin lymphoma, the study combined TCR beta sequencing with CyTOF.

Results the study describes overall, beyond this receptor: The study was limited to a single clinical trial cohort, and causes of repertoire differences, possibly disease activity or prior therapy, remained undefined. Baseline TCR diversity was reported as lower in newly diagnosed patients than in healthy donors, and lower still in relapsed/refractory patients. Trial patients with a complete response had baseline diversity similar to that of newly diagnosed patients, while partial responders and progressors had significantly lower diversity. Diversity was lower in patients who began nivolumab less than 1 year after ASCT, so these patients were left out of later analyses to avoid confounding by immune reconstitution. By C4D1, a significant rise was seen in CD4+ TCR diversity but not in CD8+ TCR diversity (p=0.0027 vs p=0.16), and the rise was most apparent among complete responders (p=0.02).

Genomic DNA was extracted with the Qiagen DNeasy kit from unsorted PBMCs and from negatively selected CD4+ and CD8+ fractions. Amplification of TCR beta CDR3 regions was done by immunoSEQ multiplex PCR with primers that anneal to V and J segments. A synthetic immune receptor repertoire was used to minimize amplification bias, and any remaining bias was removed computationally after sequencing. The paper's data handling went like this. Custom Python scripts were used to quantify repertoire diversity as the Shannon entropy index. Unsorted, CD4+ and CD8+ repertoires were examined separately, except in combined analyses, for which CD4+ and CD8+ sequences were merged in silico. A clone counted as expanded when the clone's frequency after treatment rose at least 2-fold relative to C1D1, and clones undetected at baseline were given a pseudocount of 0.5. Clones with 0 or 1 copy at C1D1 were defined as singleton clones, while clones with 2 or more copies were defined as non-singleton clones. By matching protein sequences in sorted samples from the same patient, clones expanded in unsorted samples were annotated as CD4+, CD8+ or unknown. Wilcoxon tests on paired samples were used to test diversity changes from C1D1 to C4D1. TCRdb took this table from immuneACCESS and kept in-frame rearrangements with V and J called. Such tables lack part of the clones; where checked against another copy, unresolved V genes explain under half of the gap, and the rest is unexplained. The V and J calls and clone size are taken from that table; D and trimming were inferred from the DNA. The sample contains tens of thousands of clones, 85% to 95% of them found a single time. Jointly, the top ten make up roughly 8% of the sample.

In the paper's terms, the time point label means: cycle 4 day 1 (C4D1), after 6 weeks of nivolumab. Every trial patient had relapsed after autologous stem cell transplantation, and cohorts A, B and C differed in prior brentuximab vedotin exposure. The trial cohort included fewer than 60 patients with relapsed/refractory classical Hodgkin lymphoma, and each patient had a best overall response of complete response, partial response or progressive disease. Trial patients were treated with single-agent nivolumab in the multi-cohort phase II CheckMate 205 trial. An independent review committee assessed best overall response by applying the 2007 International Working Group response criteria. PBMCs from the trial were collected at three points: immediately before nivolumab initiation (C1D1), and during therapy at cycle 2 day 1 and cycle 4 day 1. After peripheral blood was drawn into 8 mL Vacutainer Cell Preparation Tubes, PBMCs were isolated by centrifugation and then cryopreserved.

The V gene is TRBV28 and the J gene is TRBJ1-5; a weak D assignment points to TRBD1 (5 bases agree). This receptor was obtained from a human donor with classical Hodgkin lymphoma. The sequences come from peripheral blood mononuclear cells (PBMCs), collected before the fourth cycle of nivolumab. The base sequence is TGTGCCTCCATGGGGGGGTTTCTTCAGCCCCAGCATTTT. The encoded protein is CASMGGFLQPQHF.